This entry is about one T cell receptor (beta chain). Its target antigen remains unknown. No quality values exist for individual bases; no much larger clone is one base distant. This record comes from a study of cytomegalovirus exposure and HLA in healthy donors (dated by TCRdb to about 2017). Regarding the research as a whole: According to an earlier analysis of around 600 of the donors, about 179 million T cells yielded 100 million or so unique TCR beta sequences and around 280 Gb of sequence data. An early release covering about 600 HLA-typed donors comprised approximately 290 gigabases of sequencing data and around 80 million unique TCR sequences. The genetic ancestry cluster associated with self-reported Caucasian donors included approximately 85% of the roughly 390 genotyped donors. The study aimed to test whether signatures of past pathogen exposure could be identified by cataloging public T cell receptors. The study profiled the T cell repertoires of about 720 subjects by immunosequencing and related them to cytomegalovirus serostatus. Along with the approximately 600-subject first cohort, a separate validation cohort of roughly 110 different subjects was used. The study combined high-throughput TCR immunosequencing, statistical association of individual TCRs with disease status, and machine learning to predict cytomegalovirus infection status. A later analysis re-analyzed previously published TCR beta repertoires from about 600 donors and added high-resolution HLA genotyping to study TCR occurrence patterns. Rather than drawing on any new phenotypic data, the later analysis identified candidate immune exposures from TCR beta sequences and the way those sequences occurred across donors. In an earlier analysis of roughly 580 of the donors, high-throughput TCR beta sequencing was used to judge whether each TCR beta V gene segment behaved as functional or pseudogenic. Alongside the repertoire data, information on donor age, sex, ethnicity and CMV serostatus was compiled. A later genetic analysis took genome-wide SNP genotypes for about 65% of the 666 donors and used that subset as a discovery cohort. Every repertoire in the discovery cohort had been generated on one and the same sequencing platform. Both class I and class II loci were covered by HLA typing, at four-digit resolution. The number of donors typed differed by locus, with 629-630 for A, B, C, DRB1 and DQB1, 522 for DQA1, over 600 for DPA1, and under 490 for DPB1. Roughly 5 DR-DQ haplotypes were handled as single units for association and clustering because linkage in the cohort was strong. Among about 400 genotyped donors of the cohort, an average of roughly 230,000 unique TCR beta nucleotide sequences was sequenced per donor, of which roughly 18% were non-productive.

The cohort comprised fewer than 700 healthy bone marrow donors. All cohort members were sampled while nominally healthy, although unrecorded immune exposures were likely present. The donor tested CMV seronegative and was one of the 352 seronegative cohort members. A peripheral blood sample was provided by each donor, and peripheral blood mononuclear cells were used for TCR beta sequencing. The Qiagen DNeasy Blood Extraction Kit was used to extract genomic DNA from the blood cell samples. The germline V gene sets CDR1 to MGHRA and CDR2 to YSYEKL. The junction shows trimming of 2 bases on V and 8 bases on J, plus 21 bases between the germline ends. Inclusive of the bounding cysteine and phenylalanine, the CDR3 is 16 residues long. The CDR3 DNA has 48 bases and is translated from base 1. The library was built by means of the immunoSEQ multiplex PCR assay. A mixture of 60 forward primers for TCR Vbeta segments and 13 reverse primers for TCR Jbeta segments was used in the multiplex PCR. A multiplex PCR assay on genomic DNA amplified the CDR3 region of rearranged TCR beta genes. Amplified TCR beta libraries were sequenced as 87-base-pair reads on the Illumina HiSeq System. As for how the authors treated the data: A later analysis counted 75 million to 100 million unique TCR beta chains across the 666 repertoires, and 9.5 million to 11 million of these chains were shared by at least two donors. Raw reads were error-corrected and collapsed into unique sequences with a nearest-neighbor algorithm that merged closely related sequences to remove PCR and sequencing errors. CDR3 sequences were aligned to IMGT reference sequences to assign V, D and J gene segments. Each retained sequence needed at least a six-nucleotide match to both a V gene segment and a J gene segment. A rearrangement counted as productive if the CDR3 had no stop codons and remained in frame with V and J, and every other rearrangement counted as non-productive. CDR3 was defined by IMGT convention, running from the second conserved V-encoded cysteine to the conserved J-encoded phenylalanine. In an earlier analysis of around 600 of the donors, sequences lacking an unambiguous match to a single V gene segment were excluded. In an earlier analysis of almost 600 of the donors, a V segment was called functional when productive rearrangements were above 56.7%, and segregating when the standard deviation between donors exceeded 5%. To diagnose cytomegalovirus status from the catalog of TCR beta chain sequences, a statistical classification framework was built. V and J gene assignment, in a later analysis, came from comparing TCR nucleotide sequences with IMGT/GENE-DB human TR gene sequences. A later analysis assigned CDR3 sequences and most-parsimonious VDJ recombination scenarios with the TCRdist pipeline. In a later analysis, every TCR beta chain was defined by the combination of its CDR3 amino acid sequence and its V-gene family, and reads without a unique V-gene family were dropped. In a later analysis, fewer than 650 highly shared, low-generation-probability nucleotide sequences were removed to address suspected cross-contamination and a sequencing artifact. For each public chain, a later analysis derived a clonal expansion index from normalized ranks of inferred template counts within each repertoire. A later analysis computed generation probabilities with a VDJ recombination model fitted to out-of-frame rearrangements, and checked the results against IGoR. Hypergeometric tests were used in a later analysis to score TCR-TCR, TCR-HLA and TCR-CMV co-occurrence, with a repertoire-size bias correction applied to the TCR pairs. To estimate false discovery rates, a later analysis permuted the HLA or CMV assignments 20 times. In a later analysis, co-occurring TCRs were grouped using DBSCAN, with TCRdist sequence similarity added in when clustering inside HLA-allele-positive subsets. Repertoires with fewer than 30,000 or more than 120,000 public chains, plus five repertoires with anomalous nucleotide sharing, were excluded from co-occurrence clustering. Imported from immuneACCESS, the table was reduced by TCRdb to in-frame sequences with V and J called. These copies leave out some clones; in studies compared against another copy, an unresolved V gene accounts for under half, and the cause of the remainder is not known. For V, J and clone size, that table is used; D and trimming come from the DNA. A total of approximately 190,000 clones appear in this sample, 85% to 90% of them only once. The ten largest clones represent 1% to 1.5% of the sample.

Overall study outcomes, separate from this receptor: In a later analysis, TCR association rates were found to vary across HLA loci, with the most associated TCRs seen for DRB1 alleles and the fewest for HLA-C alleles. Specific HLA alleles were associated with 16,951 TCR beta sequences at a false discovery rate of 0.05 in a later analysis. Because counts were too low, under 20 rarely observed V segments, including chromosome 9 orphons, were left out of the earlier analysis of 587 of the donors. According to a later analysis, most CMV-associated TCR beta chains appeared to be HLA-restricted, and the HLA associations seemed to be driven largely by CMV exposure. Most TCR sequences were seen in very few donors, while some public TCRs were found in many individuals. A further reported finding was that TCR beta sequences accurately predicted the HLA-A and HLA-B alleles for most subjects in the first cohort. For the cohort, immune exposure information was limited to CMV serostatus. A later analysis reported that several top co-occurrence clusters appeared linked to parvovirus B19, influenza, CMV and Epstein-Barr virus. In the study, around 160 TCR beta chains were listed as associated with cytomegalovirus. In a later analysis, HLA-associated TCR beta chains showed more clonal expansion and lower generation probabilities than non-associated chains that were equally common. Assigning TCR associations to individual alleles was difficult when HLA alleles, especially DR and DQ, strongly co-occurred. The presence/absence analyses assumed that sequencing depth was roughly uniform across donors, and that assumption may not be true. In a later genetic analysis, fewer N-insertions in productive TCRs were reported among donors in an Asian-associated ancestry cluster than the roughly 640-donor mean. Because some donors lacked HLA typing at each locus, the association tests relied only on the typed subset. A group of highly shared sequence variants was considered likely to be a technical artifact of the sequencing pipeline. Correlated functional status among segregating V segments might be attributable to linkage disequilibrium, but an unknown experimental factor could not be ruled out. V-gene and J-gene trimming of TCR beta chains was associated with a missense DCLRE1C variant in a later genetic analysis, and the association was replicated in an independent cohort. In this cohort, only TCR beta chains were sequenced, and detectable features were limited by the absence of alpha or paired-chain data. The authors suggested that the approach could potentially be generalized to other disease states and immunological phenotypes. Some IMGT-functional V segments, including TRBV6-2 and TRBV6-3, could not be told apart with the 87-base-pair reads, so those segments were excluded. In an earlier analysis of some 540 of the donors, most TCR beta V segments appeared in productive rearrangements about 87% or about 30% of the time, broadly matching IMGT annotations. The classifier was reported to diagnose cytomegalovirus status with high specificity and sensitivity in both the original cohort and the validation cohort. Three of the identified cytomegalovirus-associated TCR beta chains were confirmed in vitro to be specific for cytomegalovirus antigens.

This TCR derives from a man younger than 40 in good health and CMV-seronegative. The rearrangement combines TRBV4-1 with TRBJ1-2; TRBD1 is a possible D gene, resting on 6 matching bases. Source material: PBMCs. The sequenced DNA is TGCGCCAGCAGCCAACCTATGGACAGCGACCTAGTCGGCTACACCTTC. Its protein is CASSQPMDSDLVGYTF.